This is a list of T cell receptor beta chains from one sample in a study of Ad26.COV2.S vaccination and SARS-CoV-2 variants. The method was immunoSEQ multiplex PCR; TCRdb's version includes in-frame clones alone and lacks a portion of them. The repertoire consists of fewer than 400,000 clones, with 75% to 90% occurring once and the leading ten covering roughly 3%. Source: peripheral blood, taken in a trial of Ad26.COV2.S vaccine versus placebo. The receptor set was obtained from a person between 18 and 65 years old who received the Ad26.COV2.S COVID-19 vaccine or a placebo. The CDR3 runs from the conserved cysteine through the conserved F or W. The D gene is left open where the match is weak. Where a row states a size, it is once, few, many or the class of an expanded clone; other rows omit it.

clone_size d_call j_call v_call cdr3_nt cdr3_aa
. . TRBJ2-7 TRBV10-1 TGCGCCAGCAGTGAGTCCCGGGACACAACCTACGAGCAGTACTTC CASSESRDTTYEQYF
. . TRBJ2-3 TRBV7-8 TGTGCCAGCAGCCTATGGGGGGCCGAAGCAGATACGCAGTATTTT CASSLWGAEADTQYF
. . TRBJ2-3 TRBV11-2 TGTGCCAGCAGCTTTACCCTTAGCACAGATACGCAGTATTTT CASSFTLSTDTQYF
. TRBD1 TRBJ1-6 TRBV3-1/TRBV3-2 TGTGCCAGCAGCCCCTACAGGGGAACGGGGGGGAATTCACCCCTCCACTTT CASSPYRGTGGNSPLHF
once . TRBJ1-5 TRBV23-1 TGCGCCAGCAGTCCTAAAACACAGACTAACAATCAGCCCCAGCATTTT CASSPKTQTNNQPQHF
. . TRBJ2-6 TRBV5-4 TGTGCCAGCAGCCTCGGGGGACGAAGCTCTGGGGCCAACGTCCTGACTTTC CASSLGGRSSGANVLTF
. TRBD2 TRBJ2-7 TRBV6-2/TRBV6-3 TGTGCCAGCAGTTCACCGGGACTAGCGGGGGGCCGCTACGAGCAGTACTTC CASSSPGLAGGRYEQYF
. . TRBJ1-5 TRBV2 TGTGCCAGCAGTGGGGGGAATAGCAATCAGCCCCAGCATTTT CASSGGNSNQPQHF
. . TRBJ1-2 TRBV5-1 TGCGCCAGCAGCCCACTTGAGACGGGGGTCTATGGCTACACCTTC CASSPLETGVYGYTF
. . TRBJ2-7 TRBV3-1/TRBV3-2 TGTGCCAGCAGCCAAGATCCCGGGACGTGGGACGAGCAGTACTTC CASSQDPGTWDEQYF
few . TRBJ2-3 TRBV2 TGTGCCAGCAGTGCCCGGGGGGCCTTGTACAGCACAGATACGCAGTATTTT CASSARGALYSTDTQYF
. . TRBJ2-5 TRBV3-1/TRBV3-2 TGTGCCAGCAGCCAAAGTGCGGATGCAGAGACCCAGTACTTC CASSQSADAETQYF
. . TRBJ1-2 TRBV6-4 TGTGCCACCCGCGCGGCGGGGGTGGGCTATGGCTACACCTTC CATRAAGVGYGYTF
. . TRBJ2-2 TRBV4-1 TGCGCCAGCAGCCAAGAGCCCCAGCGAATGAACACCGGGGAGCTGTTTTTT CASSQEPQRMNTGELFF
. TRBD1 TRBJ2-5 TRBV7-2 TGTGCCAGCAGCCCTACGACGCGGTGGGGGGGACAGGGAGAGACCCAGTACTTC CASSPTTRWGGQGETQYF
. . TRBJ1-1 TRBV2 TGTGCCAGCAGCCCTGCCCGCATGGGGAGGGACACTGAAGCTTTCTTT CASSPARMGRDTEAFF
few . TRBJ1-2 TRBV3-1/TRBV3-2 TGTGCCAGCAGCCAGGGGAACTATGGCTACACCTTC CASSQGNYGYTF
. . TRBJ1-4 TRBV7-9 TGTGCCAGCAGCTCGGCGGCAGGGCTGGGACCGTGGGCTGGCGAAAAACTGTTTTTT CASSSAAGLGPWAGEKLFF
. . TRBJ1-6 TRBV7-2 TGTGCCAGCAGTACAGCCACTTCACCCCTCCACTTT CASSTATSPLHF
. TRBD1 TRBJ2-7 TRBV5-4 TGTGCCAGCAGCTTGGGTTGGACAGGGGACGAGCAGTACTTC CASSLGWTGDEQYF
. TRBD2 TRBJ2-1 TRBV6-5 TGTGCCAGCAGTTTGGGGAGACTAGCGTTCAATGAGCAGTTCTTC CASSLGRLAFNEQFF
. . TRBJ1-5 TRBV6-2/TRBV6-3 TGTGCCAGCAGTGTCGGGTACAGTACTCTGGGTCAGCCCCAGCATTTT CASSVGYSTLGQPQHF
few . TRBJ1-6 TRBV4-2 TGTGCCAGCAGCCAAGTATTCCGGGAGAATTCACCCCTCCACTTT CASSQVFRENSPLHF
. . TRBJ1-6 TRBV9 TGTGCCAGCAGCCCCTGGGTCACCTATAATTCACCCCTCCACTTT CASSPWVTYNSPLHF
. . TRBJ2-7 TRBV6-4 TGTGCCAGCAGGGCACCTTCCTACGAGCAGTACTTC CASRAPSYEQYF
. . TRBJ1-2 TRBV5-1 TGCGCCAGCAGCTTTTTAGGTGTGCGGATGAACTATGGCTACACCTTC CASSFLGVRMNYGYTF
. . TRBJ1-2 TRBV20-1 TGCAGTGCTCTATCACTGGACGGCTACACCTTC CSALSLDGYTF
once TRBD2 TRBJ2-5 TRBV12-5 TGTGCTAGTGGTTTGGTACGGGGGGGCGGGACCCAGTACTTC CASGLVRGGGTQYF
. . TRBJ1-3 TRBV10-3 TGTGCCATCAGTGGGGGGGGAAACACCATATATTTT CAISGGGNTIYF
. . TRBJ1-4 TRBV3-1/TRBV3-2 TGTGCCAGCAGCCATAGGAGGGCTAATGAAAAACTGTTTTTT CASSHRRANEKLFF